This paragraph reports one T cell receptor (beta chain). The antigen is not known. The sample has other DNA sequences that encode this CDR3 too. The authors divided CD4+ cells into CD45RA+ naive and CD45RA-negative memory subsets. These data belong to a study of shared clonotypes between healthy human individuals. Regarding the study as a whole: It was the non-shared clonotypes that had lower generation probabilities than clonotypes shared by all four donors. Sampling covered blood only; tissue repertoires likely differ.

Running of the assay took place at deep level. TCRdb's table, derived via immunoSEQ multiplex PCR, lists solely in-frame clones and lacks some. The repertoire holds some 1.1 million clones, around 77% seen once, with 0.89% in the top ten. The sequence derives from a man between 18 and 29 years old in good health. Some clones in this sample may be carry-over from other donors' samples. Sequenced material: memory CD4+ T cells from PBMCs. As for subset: CD45RA-negative fraction.

CDR3 sequence: CASSQGASGSTDTQYF. The CDR3, as DNA: TGCGCCAGCAGCCAAGGGGCTAGCGGGAGCACAGATACGCAGTATTTT. The rearrangement joins TRBV4-3 to TRBJ2-3; 8 nucleotides align to TRBD2. Germline V gene sequence: CDR1 LGHNA, CDR2 YSLEER. Germline trimming cut 1 base from V and 0 bases from J; bases unmatched to any gene: 3. CDR3 length: 16 amino acids.